The 7 T cell receptor beta chains below all came from one sample that was sequenced in a study of response to subunit inactivated influenza vaccine. Using its own MiXCR run on the RT-PCR reads, TCRdb lists one record per CDR3 protein. The table lists approximately 310,000 distinct CDR3 sequences, less than 25% of them singletons. This specimen was PBMCs from blood, taken about 20 months after vaccination. These receptors were taken from a man between 45 and 75 years old who received an inactivated influenza vaccine.

A few counts support this clonotype. The rearrangement links TRBV28 to TRBJ2-2, with D possibly being TRBD1 (5 bases). This CDR3 contains 16 residues. Germline CDR1 is MDHEN and CDR2 is SYDVKM. V was cut by 6 bases and J by 3 bases, with 17 bases left in between. CDR3 sequence (DNA): TGTGCCAGCAGCCCCCTATGGTCCAGGGACACCGGGGAGCTGTTTTTT. Amino acid sequence: CASSPLWSRDTGELFF.

This clonotype was seen a handful of times. The chain joins TRBV6-5 to TRBJ1-2, with TRBD1 matching 8 bases. Germline V gene lookup returns CDR1 MNHEY and CDR2 SVGAGI. The V and J ends lost 2 bases and 3 bases, in that order; junction bases with no gene match: 11. The CDR3 sequence is 17 residues long. The CDR3 spells CASSYTRQGSSDYGYTF. The CDR3 DNA follows: TGTGCCAGCAGTTACACAAGACAGGGGTCTTCGGACTATGGCTACACCTTC.

The CDR3 DNA reads as TGTGCCAGCAGGCTAGACAGGCCTATTGCTAACTATGGCTACACCTTC. Translating it yields CASRLDRPIANYGYTF. The rearrangement links TRBV12-3 or TRBV12-4 to TRBJ1-2; a possible D gene is TRBD1 (6 bases). V lost 6 bases and J 0 bases, leaving 17 bases between the germline ends. This CDR3 region has 16 residues.

This clonotype was seen more than once but under ten times. This chain connects TRBV28 to TRBJ1-1; D gene uncertain. Germline V gives CDR1 MDHEN, CDR2 SYDVKM. The CDR3 has 13 residues. Between the trimmed V and J ends, which lost 7 bases and 1 base, there was a span of 10 bases. The CDR3 DNA follows: TGTGCCAGCACCCCAGCCGGGAACACTGAAGCTTTCTTT. Its protein product is CASTPAGNTEAFF.

The chain is built from TRBV7-9 and TRBJ1-6, with D perhaps TRBD1 (5 bases). Between the trimmed V and J ends, which lost 5 bases and 5 bases, there was a span of 16 bases. Germline-derived CDR1 and CDR2 are SEHNR and FQNEAQ (reference sequence). The CDR3 has 16 amino acids. Here the CDR3 DNA reads TGTGCCAGCAGCGCAAAACCGGGACTAAATAATTCACCCCTCCACTTT. It yields the protein CASSAKPGLNNSPLHF.

V gene TRBV5-6 combines with J gene TRBJ2-1, with TRBD2 identical over 14 bases. The CDR3 has 18 amino acids. Germline V lookup: CDR1 SGHDT, CDR2 YYEEEE. V gave up 4 bases and J gave up 0 bases; unmatched junction bases: 6. The CDR3 sequence is CASSVGLAGDRSYNEQFF. CDR3 sequence (DNA): TGTGCCAGCAGCGTGGGACTAGCGGGAGACCGCTCCTACAATGAGCAGTTCTTC. The variable domain in full, with the rest retrieved from reference TRBV5-6 and TRBJ2-1, is DAGVTQSPTHLIKTRGQQVTLRCSPKSGHDTVSWYQQALGQGPQFIFQYYEEEERQRGNFPDRFSGHQFPNYSSELNVNALLLGDSALYLCASSVGLAGDRSYNEQFFGPGTRLTVL.

This chain joins TRBV24-1 and TRBJ2-1, with TRBD2 as a possible D gene (6 bases). The CDR3 has 16 residues. Trimming left V 4 bases short and J 3 bases short, with 15 bases between. Germline lookup yields CDR1 KGHDR and CDR2 SFDVKD. CDR3 loop: CATSEYGGEYYNEQFF. CDR3 in DNA: TGTGCCACCAGTGAATACGGCGGGGAGTACTACAATGAGCAGTTCTTC.